A single T cell receptor (beta chain) is shown here with its context. No antigen is known for it. This table comes from immunoSEQ multiplex PCR, and its TCRdb copy is limited to in-frame clones, with some not included. Found here are 70,000 to 95,000 clones, approximately 86% of them singletons; the top ten hold roughly a sixth. Ipilimumab CTLA-4 blockade and focal radiation were given to patients with chemo-refractory metastatic non-small-cell lung cancer. The CDR3 consists of 14 residues. The ends were cut back, 7 bases at V and 5 bases at J, with 14 bases in the middle. Germline assignment: CDR1 WSHSY and CDR2 SAAADI. This record belongs to a study of radiotherapy plus CTLA-4 blockade in lung cancer. About the study: Across the patients, objective responses occurred in about 18%, and disease control in just over 30%.

Study outcomes and limitations: Alongside interferon-beta, early blood T cell clone dynamics were reportedly the best predictor of response. TCR clones of tumor origin grew in blood after radiotherapy plus ipilimumab.

V usage is TRBV10-2 and J usage is TRBJ2-2, with D perhaps matching TRBD2 (5 bases). The origin of this receptor is a human donor with non-small cell lung cancer that progressed on radiotherapy plus ipilimumab. Sample: peripheral blood, taken from a patient treated with radiotherapy plus ipilimumab. The CDR3 DNA reads TGCGCCAGCACGATCCGGCGGGCGACCGGGGAGCTGTTTTTT. This gives the protein CASTIRRATGELFF.